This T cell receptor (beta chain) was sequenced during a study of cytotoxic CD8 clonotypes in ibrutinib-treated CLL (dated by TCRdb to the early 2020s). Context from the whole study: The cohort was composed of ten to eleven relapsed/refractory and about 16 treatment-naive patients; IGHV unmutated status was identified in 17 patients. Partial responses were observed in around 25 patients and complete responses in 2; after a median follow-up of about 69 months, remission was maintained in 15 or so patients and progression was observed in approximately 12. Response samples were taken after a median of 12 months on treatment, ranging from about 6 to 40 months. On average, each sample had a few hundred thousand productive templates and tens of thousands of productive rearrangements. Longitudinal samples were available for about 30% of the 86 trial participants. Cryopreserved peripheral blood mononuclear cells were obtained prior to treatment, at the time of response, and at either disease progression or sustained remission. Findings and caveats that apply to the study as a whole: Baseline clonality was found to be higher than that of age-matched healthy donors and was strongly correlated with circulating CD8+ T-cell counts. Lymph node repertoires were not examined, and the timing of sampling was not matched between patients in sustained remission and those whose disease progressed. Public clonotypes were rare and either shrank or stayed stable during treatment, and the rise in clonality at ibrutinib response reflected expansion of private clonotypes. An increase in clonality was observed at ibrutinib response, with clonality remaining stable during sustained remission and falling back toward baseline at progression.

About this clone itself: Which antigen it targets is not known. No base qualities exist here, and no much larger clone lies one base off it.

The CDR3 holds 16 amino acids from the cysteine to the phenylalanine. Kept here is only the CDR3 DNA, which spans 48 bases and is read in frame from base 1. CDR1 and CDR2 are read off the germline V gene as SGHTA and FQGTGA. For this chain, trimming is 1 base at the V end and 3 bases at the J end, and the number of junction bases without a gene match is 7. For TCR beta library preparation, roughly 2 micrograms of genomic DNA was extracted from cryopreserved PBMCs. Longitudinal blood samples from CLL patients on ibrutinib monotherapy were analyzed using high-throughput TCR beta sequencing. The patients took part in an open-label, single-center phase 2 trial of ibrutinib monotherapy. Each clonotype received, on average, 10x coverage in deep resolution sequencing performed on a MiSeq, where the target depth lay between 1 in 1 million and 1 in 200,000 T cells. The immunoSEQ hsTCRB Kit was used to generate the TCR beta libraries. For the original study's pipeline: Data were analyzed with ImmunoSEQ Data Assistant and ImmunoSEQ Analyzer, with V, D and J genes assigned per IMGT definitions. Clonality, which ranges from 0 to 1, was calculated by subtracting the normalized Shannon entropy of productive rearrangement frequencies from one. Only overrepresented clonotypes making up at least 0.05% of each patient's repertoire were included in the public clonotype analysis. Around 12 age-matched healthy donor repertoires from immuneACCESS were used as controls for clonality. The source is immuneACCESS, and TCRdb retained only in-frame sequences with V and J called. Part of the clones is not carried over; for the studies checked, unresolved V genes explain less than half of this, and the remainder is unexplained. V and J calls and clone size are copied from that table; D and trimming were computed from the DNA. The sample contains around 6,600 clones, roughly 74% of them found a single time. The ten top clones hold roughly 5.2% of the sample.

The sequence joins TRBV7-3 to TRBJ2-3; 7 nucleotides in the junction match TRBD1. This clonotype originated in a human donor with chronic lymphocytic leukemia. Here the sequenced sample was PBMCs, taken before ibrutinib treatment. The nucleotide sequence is TGTGCCAGCAGCTTAATGGCAGGGGGTCAGACAGATACGCAGTATTTT. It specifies CASSLMAGGQTDTQYF. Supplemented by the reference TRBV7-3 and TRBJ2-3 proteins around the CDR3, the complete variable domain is GAGVSQTPSNKVTEKGKYVELRCDPISGHTALYWYRQSLGQGPEFLIYFQGTGAADDSGLPNDRFFAVRPEGSVSTLKIQRTERGDSAVYLCASSLMAGGQTDTQYFGPGTRLTVL.